This record concerns one TCR beta chain sequence. Its antigen is as yet unknown. The ends lost 1 base at V and 4 bases at J; junction bases unmatched: 4. Germline values: CDR1 SGHTA, CDR2 FQGNSA. This CDR3 is 16 amino acids long. This sample stems from a study of response to subunit inactivated influenza vaccine. Study-level points and caveats: It was suggested by the authors that few new T cells are recruited by each seasonal influenza vaccination.

TCRdb analysed the RT-PCR reads with MiXCR anew, one entry per CDR3 protein. The sample records hundreds of thousands of distinct CDR3 sequences, roughly 18% being singletons. This TCR derives from a man in his forties or fifties who received an inactivated influenza vaccine. The source was PBMCs from blood, collected about 5 days after vaccination. V is TRBV7-2 and J is TRBJ1-5; 10 bases are a match to TRBD1. In nucleotides, the CDR3 is TGTGCCAGCAGCTTAGGACAGGGGGCCCCGAATCAGCCCCAGCATTTT. Amino acids: CASSLGQGAPNQPQHF.